These 6 T cell receptor beta chains originate from one sample sequenced in a study of shared clonotypes between healthy human individuals. TCRdb keeps only in-frame clones here, not all; method: immunoSEQ multiplex PCR. The sample holds approximately 2.1 million clones, just over 90% seen once. The sequencing input was naive CD4+ T cells from PBMCs. Subset reported: CD45RA+ positively selected. The receptor set was obtained from a man between 18 and 29 years old in good health. Some clones in this sample may be carry-over from other donors' samples.

V is TRBV6-1 and J is TRBJ2-2; D is unresolved. Germline loops: CDR1 MNHNS, CDR2 SASEGT. The CDR3 runs to 13 residues. With 6 bases removed from V and 6 bases from J, the gap between germline ends came to 11 bases. CDR3 in amino acids: CASSSVVPGELFF. The CDR3 DNA follows: TGTGCCAGCAGCTCAGTAGTACCCGGGGAGCTGTTTTTT.

The chain combines TRBV11-2 with TRBJ2-7; the D call may be TRBD1 or TRBD2 (5 bases each). Germline V CDR1 and CDR2: SGHAT, FQNNGV. The CDR3 is 14 residues long. Trimming stripped 1 base from V and 2 bases from J, with 9 bases between. DNA of the CDR3: TGTGCCAGCAGCTTAGGGGACCGCGCCTACGAGCAGTACTTC. Its translation is CASSLGDRAYEQYF.

V is TRBV18 and J is TRBJ1-1; no clear D gene. CDR3 size: 14 residues. Germline V gene data show CDR1 as KGHSH and CDR2 as LQKENI. The V and J ends lost 2 bases and 0 bases respectively, with 7 bases between them. In nucleotides, the CDR3 is TGTGCCAGCTCACCATCTTCGTTGAACACTGAAGCTTTCTTT. Residues: CASSPSSLNTEAFF.

This clone was seen only once. The chain recombines TRBV28 with TRBJ2-5, with 11 bases aligning to TRBD1. The CDR3 extends over 15 amino acids. After removal of 6 bases from V and 5 bases from J, the junction contained 8 bases not matched to a gene. Germline lookup yields CDR1 MDHEN and CDR2 SYDVKM. The CDR3 loop reads CASSRTGTGGETQYF. The CDR3 DNA reads TGTGCCAGCAGCAGGACCGGGACAGGGGGGGAGACCCAGTACTTC.

The genes are TRBV6-5 and TRBJ1-1; perhaps TRBD1 as D (5 bases). The ends were cut back, 0 bases at V and 7 bases at J, with 12 bases in the middle. This CDR3 region has 14 residues. CDR1 MNHEY and CDR2 SVGAGI come from the germline V gene. The CDR3 nucleotides read TGTGCCAGCAGTTACTCGGCGGGCGGGGGTGAAGCTTTCTTT. Protein: CASSYSAGGGEAFF.

V and J are TRBV28 and TRBJ2-3; TRBD2 matches 11 bases. V was pared by 5 bases and J by 2 bases, with 18 bases of the junction left unmatched. The CDR3 extends over 20 amino acids. Germline V gene data show CDR1 as MDHEN and CDR2 as SYDVKM. CDR3 region: CASSNLGLAGQPSITDTQYF. Here the CDR3 DNA reads TGTGCCAGCAGTAATCTCGGACTAGCGGGCCAACCCTCTATCACAGATACGCAGTATTTT.